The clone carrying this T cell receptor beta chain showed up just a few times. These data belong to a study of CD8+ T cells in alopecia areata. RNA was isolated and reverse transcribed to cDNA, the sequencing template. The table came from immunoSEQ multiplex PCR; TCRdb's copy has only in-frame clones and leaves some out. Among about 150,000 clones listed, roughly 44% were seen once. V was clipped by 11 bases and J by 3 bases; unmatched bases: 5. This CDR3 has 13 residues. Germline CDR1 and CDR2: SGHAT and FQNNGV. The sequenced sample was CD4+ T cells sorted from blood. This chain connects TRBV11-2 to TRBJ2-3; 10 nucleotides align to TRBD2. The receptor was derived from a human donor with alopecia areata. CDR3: CAAGSGRTDTQYF. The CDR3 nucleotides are TGTGCCGCGGGTAGCGGGAGGACAGATACGCAGTATTTT.